This T cell receptor (beta chain) emerged from a study of tumor-infiltrating lymphocytes in primary liver carcinoma. The source of the blood RNA was unsorted whole blood, and germline DNA was extracted as well. Germline lookup yields CDR1 SGHAT and CDR2 FQNNGV. CDR3 length: 16 residues. From roughly 0.55 ug of total RNA, TCR beta-specific cDNA was reverse-transcribed using a constant-region primer. ARM-PCR, slightly modified, supplied the TCR beta libraries through three nested multiplex PCR rounds. It was with TRBV1-TRBV30 forward primers and a C-beta reverse primer that the first two PCR rounds were run, at roughly 11 cycles each. TCRdb used MiXCR to reprocess the multiplex PCR reads, holding one entry per CDR3 protein. The table shows some 180,000 distinct CDR3 sequences, with less than 65% occurring only once. As concerns this clonotype: Sequence at one end of the junction differs from germline and may be a read error.

This rearrangement joins TRBV11-2 to TRBJ2-1, with TRBD2 matching 11 bases. The receptor was isolated from a man aged 35 to 55 with primary liver carcinoma and hepatitis B virus infection. The sequenced sample consisted of peripheral blood. CDR3 amino acids: CVSSVVGGTSGNEQFF. The CDR3 DNA reads as TGTGTCAGCAGCGTAGTAGGTGGGACTAGCGGCAATGAGCAGTTCTTC.